The 30 T cell receptor beta chains given below trace back to one sample, sequenced in a study of T cell responses to AZD1222 COVID-19 vaccine. Profiled with immunoSEQ multiplex PCR; TCRdb holds only in-frame clones, not every one. The sample contains about 130,000 clones, 70% to 90% of which appear only once. The source was peripheral blood, collected 28 days after the second AZD1222 dose. The receptors were gathered from an adult who received the AZD1222 COVID-19 vaccine.

This clone was detected a few times. V is TRBV4-2 and J is TRBJ2-5; 10 nucleotides agree with TRBD2. The CDR3 extends over 15 amino acids. The ends lost 4 bases at V and 6 bases at J; junction bases unmatched: 8. Germline values: CDR1 LGHNA, CDR2 YNFKEQ. CDR3 residues: CASSRTGTSVKTQYF. For the CDR3, the DNA is TGTGCCAGCAGCCGAACCGGGACTAGCGTGAAGACCCAGTACTTC.

V usage is TRBV5-4 and J usage is TRBJ2-1; 9 bases align to TRBD2. The V gene end was trimmed by 0 bases and the J gene end by 4 bases; junction bases not matched to a gene: 5. The CDR3 has 16 amino acids. The germline V gene encodes CDR1 SGHNT and CDR2 YYREEE (reference sequence). CDR3 amino acids: CASSLAAGGDYNEQFF. CDR3 DNA: TGTGCCAGCAGCTTGGCGGCGGGAGGGGATTACAATGAGCAGTTCTTC.

The V call is TRBV7-9, the J call TRBJ2-5, with 12 nucleotides matching TRBD2. This CDR3 has 15 residues. Looked up from germline, CDR1 is SEHNR and CDR2 is FQNEAQ (reference sequence). The J segment lost 0 bases and the V segment lost 6 bases, leaving 2 bases of the junction unmatched. CDR3 sequence: CASRTSGSYQETQYF. The CDR3 bases are TGTGCCAGCAGGACTAGCGGGAGTTACCAAGAGACCCAGTACTTC.

The chain couples TRBV5-4 to TRBJ2-2, with TRBD2 matching 7 bases. The CDR3 runs to 13 residues. After removal of 2 bases from V and 7 bases from J, the junction contained 2 bases not matched to a gene. CDR1 is SGHNT and CDR2 is YYREEE in the germline V gene (reference sequence). CDR3 residues: CASSFWGGGELFF. The CDR3 region has the DNA TGTGCCAGCAGCTTCTGGGGGGGCGGGGAGCTGTTTTTT.

The V call is TRBV6-5, the J call TRBJ1-1; TRBD1 agrees at 8 bases. V was clipped by 0 bases and J by 3 bases; unmatched bases: 3. The germline CDR1 and CDR2 sequences are MNHEY and SVGAGI. This CDR3 spans 15 amino acids. The CDR3, as DNA: TGTGCCAGCAGTTACTCGCCAGGGGGCGACACTGAAGCTTTCTTT. Protein sequence: CASSYSPGGDTEAFF.

This clone was picked up one time. The rearrangement joins TRBV10-1 to TRBJ2-7, with D unclear. Germline-derived CDR1 and CDR2 are WNHNN and SYGVQD (reference sequence). V gave up 3 bases and J gave up 3 bases, with 3 bases separating them. CDR3 length: 11 residues. In DNA, the CDR3 is TGCGCCAGCAGTGATCACTACGAGCAGTACTTC. It encodes CASSDHYEQYF.

The chain joins TRBV7-2 to TRBJ1-4, with D possibly TRBD1 on 6 matching bases. The CDR3 spans 16 residues. Trimming took off 0 bases at V and 1 base at J, with 9 bases between the two ends. The germline CDR1 and CDR2 sequences are SGHTA and FQGNSA. The CDR3 DNA reads as TGTGCCAGCAGCTTAGCGCGAGGGGGAACTAATGAAAAACTGTTTTTT. Protein product: CASSLARGGTNEKLFF.

The J gene is TRBJ2-7, the V gene TRBV6-5, with 7 positions matching TRBD1. With V trimmed by 6 bases and J by 4 bases, 12 bases remained unmatched. The CDR3 consists of 15 residues. Germline values: CDR1 MNHEY, CDR2 SVGAGI. The CDR3 DNA reads as TGTGCCAGCAGCTTGGACAGGCGGCCCGAATACGAGCAGTACTTC. Protein sequence: CASSLDRRPEYEQYF.

The chain combines TRBV7-2 with TRBJ2-2, with no clear D. CDR1 is SGHTA, CDR2 FQGNSA, per germline. V was shortened by 2 bases and J by 4 bases, with 8 bases between the two germline ends. CDR3 size: 14 residues. The DNA for the CDR3 is TGTGCCAGCAGCTTAATACTTATCACCGGGGAGCTGTTTTTT. This encodes CASSLILITGELFF.

The count of this clone is one. The V gene is TRBV10-3, the J gene TRBJ2-1, with 11 bases matching TRBD1. This CDR3 has 14 residues. CDR1 is ENHRY and CDR2 is SYGVKD in the germline V gene. Unmatched junction bases numbered 2, after V lost 2 bases and J lost 8 bases. The CDR3 coding sequence is TGTGCCATCAGTGAGCCGGGACAGGGGGATGAGCAGTTCTTC. This translates into CAISEPGQGDEQFF.

This clone appeared once. V is TRBV7-3 and J is TRBJ2-7; D is uncertain. The germline V gene encodes CDR1 SGHTA and CDR2 FQGTGA. This CDR3 region has 14 residues. Trimming took off 1 base at V and 2 bases at J, with 9 bases between the two ends. The CDR3, as DNA: TGTGCCAGCAGCTTAAATCCAGGAACCTACGAGCAGTACTTC. Its protein product is CASSLNPGTYEQYF.

The chain couples TRBV27 to TRBJ2-5, with D perhaps TRBD1 or TRBD2 (5 bases each). The CDR3 runs 13 residues. Germline V gene data show CDR1 as MNHEY and CDR2 as SMNVEV (reference sequence). Trimming stripped 0 bases from V and 5 bases from J, with 7 bases between. CDR3 sequence reads: CASSLSWGETQYF. The DNA for the CDR3 is TGTGCCAGCAGTTTATCGTGGGGGGAGACCCAGTACTTC.

V and J are TRBV3-1 (or the pseudogene TRBV3-2) and TRBJ2-2, with D hard to call. Germline CDR1 LGHDT, CDR2 YNNKEL (reference sequence). V was cut by 0 bases and J by 2 bases, with 10 bases left in between. CDR3 length: 16 residues. CDR3 in DNA: TGTGCCAGCAGCCAAGATTGGGGTGTCAACACCGGGGAGCTGTTTTTT. Translating gives CASSQDWGVNTGELFF.

J is TRBJ1-2 and V is TRBV7-8, with a possible D match to TRBD1 (5 bases). The V end lost 5 bases, the J end lost 4 bases, and 14 bases lay between the germline ends. Germline V gene sequence: CDR1 SGHVS, CDR2 FQNEAQ. This CDR3 has 14 amino acids. The CDR3 nucleotides read TGTGCCAGCAGCCCCGAAGGGGTTAGCTATGGCTACACCTTC. Protein product: CASSPEGVSYGYTF.

This clone was detected only once. This rearrangement joins TRBV10-1 to TRBJ1-5; D is unclear. The CDR3 covers 13 residues. The germline V and J ends were trimmed by 5 bases and 4 bases, with 9 bases remaining between them. Germline V gene data show CDR1 as WNHNN and CDR2 as SYGVQD (reference sequence). CDR3 in amino acids: CASSSSENQPQHF. CDR3 nucleotide sequence: TGCGCCAGCAGTTCTTCAGAGAATCAGCCCCAGCATTTT.

The chain employs TRBV19 and TRBJ1-5; no clear D gene. The CDR3 extends over 13 amino acids. V was pared by 2 bases and J by 0 bases, with 2 bases between. CDR1 and CDR2 (germline): LNHDA, SQIVND (reference sequence). CDR3 nucleotides: TGTGCCAGTAGTATAACTAGCAATCAGCCCCAGCATTTT. Residues: CASSITSNQPQHF.

This rearrangement joins TRBV19 to TRBJ1-4, with D unclear. Trimming cost V 7 bases and J 4 bases, with 13 bases left between them. The germline CDR1 and CDR2 sequences are LNHDA and SQIVND (reference sequence). The CDR3 runs to 14 residues. The CDR3 sequence: CASNGEQLNEKLFF. The CDR3 bases are TGTGCCAGTAACGGGGAACAGCTTAATGAAAAACTGTTTTTT. The whole variable domain, remainder taken from reference TRBV19 and TRBJ1-4, is DGGITQSPKYLFRKEGQNVTLSCEQNLNHDAMYWYRQDPGQGLRLIYYSQIVNDFQKGDIAEGYSVSREKKESFPLTVTSAQKNPTAFYLCASNGEQLNEKLFFGSGTQLSVL.

The CDR3 here is CASSPWGGAPGEQFF. For the CDR3, the DNA is TGTGCCAGCAGCCCCTGGGGGGGGGCCCCCGGTGAGCAGTTCTTC. The V call is TRBV7-6, the J call TRBJ2-1; a weak D match, TRBD2 (7 bases). The CDR3 sequence is 15 residues long. The ends were cut back, 5 bases at V and 9 bases at J, with 20 bases in the middle. CDR1 SGHVS and CDR2 FNYEAQ come from the germline V gene.

The chain recombines TRBV18 with TRBJ2-6, with unresolved D. Trimming stripped 1 base from V and 0 bases from J, with 4 bases between. Per the germline V gene, CDR1 is KGHSH and CDR2 is LQKENI. CDR3 size: 15 residues. CDR3 in amino acids: CASSPRSSGANVLTF. The CDR3 DNA is TGTGCCAGCTCACCACGAAGCTCTGGGGCCAACGTCCTGACTTTC.

The chain is built from TRBV9 and TRBJ2-1, with TRBD2 matching 14 bases. Trimming at V came to 3 bases and at J to 7 bases, leaving 3 bases not matched to a gene. The germline gives CDR1 SGDLS, CDR2 YYNGEE. CDR3 size: 15 residues. The CDR3 reads CASSAGLAGVNEQFF. The CDR3, as DNA: TGTGCCAGCAGCGCGGGACTAGCGGGGGTGAATGAGCAGTTCTTC.

The rearrangement uses TRBV4-1 and TRBJ2-4; 7 bases line up with TRBD1. The V and J ends lost 6 bases and 7 bases, in that order; junction bases with no gene match: 15. The CDR3 length is 16 residues. The germline gives CDR1 MGHRA, CDR2 YSYEKL. CDR3 bases: TGCGCCAGCAGATCCTTGGGACAGCCATTCGGGAACATTCAGTACTTC. Protein: CASRSLGQPFGNIQYF.

A remark on this clone: Since a much larger clone is just one base distant, this may be a read error. This sequence joins TRBV11-3 and TRBJ2-5; D is undetermined. V was trimmed by 0 bases and J by 2 bases, leaving 4 bases between them. This CDR3 is 13 amino acids long. Germline CDR1 reads SGHNT; CDR2 reads YENEEA. The CDR3 loop is CASSLERQETQYF. CDR3 in DNA: TGTGCCAGCAGCTTAGAGAGACAAGAGACCCAGTACTTC.

This chain links TRBV7-9 with TRBJ2-1; D might be TRBD1 (6 bases). V lost 5 bases and J 4 bases, leaving 15 bases between the germline ends. This CDR3 is built from 15 residues. CDR1 and CDR2 from the germline V gene are SEHNR and FQNEAQ (reference sequence). This chain's CDR3 is CASSTTTGFYNEQFF. CDR3 in DNA: TGTGCCAGCAGCACCACGACAGGCTTTTACAATGAGCAGTTCTTC.

The chain joins TRBV7-9 to TRBJ1-4; D gene uncertain. Deletions cut 3 bases from V and 7 bases from J, with 9 bases between. This CDR3 is 13 amino acids long. Germline assignment: CDR1 SEHNR and CDR2 FQNEAQ (reference sequence). CDR3 bases: TGTGCCAGCAGCTTGCGGGAGGGTGAAAAACTGTTTTTT. It is translated as CASSLREGEKLFF.

The chain recombines TRBV5-5 with TRBJ1-6; 10 nucleotides match TRBD1. CDR3 length equals 16 residues. In germline, CDR1 is SGHKS, CDR2 YYEKEE (reference sequence). The junction had 7 bases not matched to a gene; V was cut back by 0 bases and J by 10 bases. CDR3 sequence (DNA): TGTGCCAGCAGCTTGGGACGACAGGGGGCGGGGTCACCCCTCCACTTT. This encodes CASSLGRQGAGSPLHF.

The chain carries TRBV5-1 and TRBJ1-5; perhaps TRBD1 as D (6 bases). In germline, CDR1 is SGHRS, CDR2 YFSETQ. The CDR3 covers 15 residues. Trimming took off 0 bases at V and 7 bases at J, with 14 bases between the two ends. CDR3 coding DNA: TGCGCCAGCAGCTTGGGGTCAGGGGAGGCGCAGCCCCAGCATTTT. Translating it yields CASSLGSGEAQPQHF. Full variable domain (rest looked up from reference TRBV5-1 and TRBJ1-5): KAGVTQTPRYLIKTRGQQVTLSCSPISGHRSVSWYQQTPGQGLQFLFEYFSETQRNKGNFPGRFSGRQFSNSRSEMNVSTLELGDSALYLCASSLGSGEAQPQHFGDGTRLSIL.

This chain uses TRBV18 with TRBJ1-2; TRBD1 might be the D (5 bases). Trimming took off 3 bases at V and 1 base at J, with 15 bases between the two ends. The CDR3 consists of 16 residues. CDR1 and CDR2 (germline): KGHSH, LQKENI. CDR3 sequence reads: CASSPGTEVFNYGYTF. The DNA for the CDR3 is TGTGCCAGCTCACCGGGGACCGAGGTTTTTAACTATGGCTACACCTTC.

The rearrangement links TRBV3-1 (or the pseudogene TRBV3-2) to TRBJ2-7; TRBD2 matches 7 bases. Trimming removed 1 base from V and 9 bases from J; junction bases left unmatched: 3. The CDR3 spans 12 residues. Germline CDR1 is LGHDT and CDR2 is YNNKEL (reference sequence). The CDR3 protein is CASSQGSGSQYF. CDR3 nucleotide sequence: TGTGCCAGCAGCCAAGGTAGCGGGTCGCAGTACTTC.

The rearrangement uses TRBV18 and TRBJ2-3; D might be TRBD1 (5 bases). Trimming left V 5 bases short and J 3 bases short, with 15 bases between. Germline values: CDR1 KGHSH, CDR2 LQKENI. The CDR3 totals 15 residues. The CDR3 loop is CASSSFNQGTDTQYF. The CDR3 nucleotides read TGTGCCAGCTCATCCTTCAATCAGGGAACAGATACGCAGTATTTT.

In its sample, this clone was seen a few times. This chain's CDR3 is CASSRQTGGEEAFF. The DNA of the CDR3 is TGTGCCAGCAGCCGCCAAACAGGGGGCGAAGAAGCTTTCTTT. The rearrangement joins TRBV5-5 to TRBJ1-1; TRBD1 agrees at 9 bases. Germline assignment: CDR1 SGHKS and CDR2 YYEKEE (reference sequence). V was clipped by 4 bases and J by 8 bases; unmatched bases: 9. The CDR3 extends over 14 amino acids.